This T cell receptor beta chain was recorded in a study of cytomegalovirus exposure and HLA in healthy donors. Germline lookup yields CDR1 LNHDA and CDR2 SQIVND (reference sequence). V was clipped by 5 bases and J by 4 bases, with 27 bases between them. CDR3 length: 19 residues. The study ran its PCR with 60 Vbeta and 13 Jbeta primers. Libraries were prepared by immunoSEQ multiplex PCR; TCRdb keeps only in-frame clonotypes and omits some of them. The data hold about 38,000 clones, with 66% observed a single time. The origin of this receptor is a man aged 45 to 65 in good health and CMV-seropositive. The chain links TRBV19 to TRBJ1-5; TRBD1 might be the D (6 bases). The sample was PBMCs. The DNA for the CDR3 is TGTGCCAGTAGTGCGACAGGTTTGGCCTCGATTCGTTTAAATCAGCCCCAGCATTTT. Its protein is CASSATGLASIRLNQPQHF.